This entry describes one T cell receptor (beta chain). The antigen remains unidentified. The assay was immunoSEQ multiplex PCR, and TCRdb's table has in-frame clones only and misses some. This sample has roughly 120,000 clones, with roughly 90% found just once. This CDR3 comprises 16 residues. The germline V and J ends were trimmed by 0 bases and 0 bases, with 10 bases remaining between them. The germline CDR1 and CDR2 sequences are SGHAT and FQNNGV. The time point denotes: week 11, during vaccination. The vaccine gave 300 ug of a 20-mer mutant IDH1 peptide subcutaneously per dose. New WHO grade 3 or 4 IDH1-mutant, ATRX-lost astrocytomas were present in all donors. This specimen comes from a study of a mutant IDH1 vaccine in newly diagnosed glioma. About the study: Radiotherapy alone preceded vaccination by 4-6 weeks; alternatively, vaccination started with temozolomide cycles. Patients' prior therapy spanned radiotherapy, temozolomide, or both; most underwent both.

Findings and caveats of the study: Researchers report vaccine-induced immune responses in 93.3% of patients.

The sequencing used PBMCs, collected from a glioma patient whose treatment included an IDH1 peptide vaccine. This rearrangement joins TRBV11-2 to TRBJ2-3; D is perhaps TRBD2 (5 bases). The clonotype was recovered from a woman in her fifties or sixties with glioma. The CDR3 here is CASSLDEAASTDTQYF. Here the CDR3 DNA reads TGTGCCAGCAGCTTAGATGAAGCGGCTAGCACAGATACGCAGTATTTT.